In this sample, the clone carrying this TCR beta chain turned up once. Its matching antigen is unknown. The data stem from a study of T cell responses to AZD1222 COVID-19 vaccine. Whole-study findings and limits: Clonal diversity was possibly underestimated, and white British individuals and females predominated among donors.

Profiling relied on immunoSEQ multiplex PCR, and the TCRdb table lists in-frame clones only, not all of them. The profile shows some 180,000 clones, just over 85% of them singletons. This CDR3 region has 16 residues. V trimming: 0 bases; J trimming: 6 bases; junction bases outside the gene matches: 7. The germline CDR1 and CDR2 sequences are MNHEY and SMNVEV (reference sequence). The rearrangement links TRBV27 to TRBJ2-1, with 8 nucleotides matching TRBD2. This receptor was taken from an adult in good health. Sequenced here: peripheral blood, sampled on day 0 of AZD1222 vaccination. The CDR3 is CASSLSRSGSGNEQFF. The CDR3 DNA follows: TGTGCCAGCAGTTTATCGAGGAGCGGGAGTGGCAATGAGCAGTTCTTC.